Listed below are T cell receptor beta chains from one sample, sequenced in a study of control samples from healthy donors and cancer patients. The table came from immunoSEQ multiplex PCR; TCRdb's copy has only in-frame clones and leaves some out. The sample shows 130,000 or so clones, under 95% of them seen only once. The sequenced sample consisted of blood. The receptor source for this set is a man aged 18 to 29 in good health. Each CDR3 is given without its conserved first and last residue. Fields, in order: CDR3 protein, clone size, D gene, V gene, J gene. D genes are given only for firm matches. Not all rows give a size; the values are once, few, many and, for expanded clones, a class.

CDR3: ASFWGNTGELF
size: -
D: -
V: TRBV19
J: TRBJ2-2

CDR3: ASSVDRAGGYGYT
size: once
D: TRBD1
V: TRBV5-4
J: TRBJ1-2

CDR3: ASTSTGLEQY
size: -
D: TRBD1
V: TRBV28
J: TRBJ2-7

CDR3: ASSPGQDNYEQY
size: -
D: TRBD1
V: TRBV6-5
J: TRBJ2-7

CDR3: ASTATLNTEAF
size: -
D: -
V: TRBV6-5
J: TRBJ1-1

CDR3: ASSHRTGGAYEQY
size: -
D: TRBD1
V: TRBV11-3
J: TRBJ2-7

CDR3: ASSLLRTGNEKLF
size: -
D: -
V: TRBV7-3
J: TRBJ1-4

CDR3: AISEWDRGPYEQY
size: -
D: TRBD1
V: TRBV10-3
J: TRBJ2-7

CDR3: ASSREQGAVRGAF
size: -
D: TRBD1
V: TRBV11-2
J: TRBJ1-1

CDR3: ASSLYVEQY
size: -
D: -
V: TRBV7-9
J: TRBJ2-7

CDR3: ASSVGSVVGFRNTIY
size: -
D: -
V: TRBV9
J: TRBJ1-3

CDR3: ASSSQGAVNTEAF
size: once
D: TRBD1
V: TRBV6-5
J: TRBJ1-1

CDR3: ASSQDSSTQY
size: -
D: -
V: TRBV3-1/TRBV3-2
J: TRBJ2-5

CDR3: ASSPWAGGAYEQY
size: once
D: TRBD1
V: TRBV5-4
J: TRBJ2-7

CDR3: ASSGGQDNEKLF
size: -
D: TRBD1
V: TRBV5-1
J: TRBJ1-4

CDR3: ASSQRTGGVRTDTQY
size: -
D: TRBD2
V: TRBV4-2
J: TRBJ2-3

CDR3: ASSLGWDQPQH
size: -
D: -
V: TRBV5-6
J: TRBJ1-5

CDR3: ASSYLARTGGHTGELF
size: -
D: TRBD1
V: TRBV7-3
J: TRBJ2-2

CDR3: ASSLLTGNTIY
size: -
D: -
V: TRBV7-9
J: TRBJ1-3

CDR3: ASRGTSAFLSLPYNEQF
size: -
D: TRBD2
V: TRBV18
J: TRBJ2-1

CDR3: ASSSSGPRVSGNTIY
size: -
D: -
V: TRBV7-9
J: TRBJ1-3

CDR3: ASSLGTGPNTEAF
size: -
D: -
V: TRBV28
J: TRBJ1-1

CDR3: ASSLEPGGMTDTQY
size: few
D: TRBD2
V: TRBV5-1
J: TRBJ2-3

CDR3: ASSTQTGPGYGYT
size: -
D: TRBD1
V: TRBV19
J: TRBJ1-2

CDR3: ASSFGQHTEAF
size: -
D: -
V: TRBV12-3/TRBV12-4
J: TRBJ1-1

CDR3: ASSEAGGVDTEAF
size: -
D: -
V: TRBV2
J: TRBJ1-1

CDR3: ASTRAGGSYEQY
size: -
D: TRBD2
V: TRBV27
J: TRBJ2-7

CDR3: ASTLTPTGTSEQY
size: -
D: -
V: TRBV5-1
J: TRBJ2-7

CDR3: ASGGPTSTQY
size: -
D: -
V: TRBV12-5
J: TRBJ2-5

CDR3: ASSPVIVGSSTDTQY
size: -
D: -
V: TRBV5-1
J: TRBJ2-3

CDR3: ASSLEWGRVEAF
size: -
D: -
V: TRBV7-9
J: TRBJ1-1

CDR3: ASSHRRDRVYEQY
size: -
D: TRBD1
V: TRBV18
J: TRBJ2-7

CDR3: ASSMRDRGVQPQH
size: -
D: TRBD1
V: TRBV19
J: TRBJ1-5

CDR3: ASVPGDGSPLH
size: -
D: -
V: TRBV3-1/TRBV3-2
J: TRBJ1-6

CDR3: ASSLVPGDATNEKLF
size: -
D: -
V: TRBV7-2
J: TRBJ1-4

CDR3: ASSQRTENTEAF
size: -
D: -
V: TRBV3-1/TRBV3-2
J: TRBJ1-1

CDR3: ASSDGRGVSPQH
size: -
D: -
V: TRBV2
J: TRBJ1-5

CDR3: ASTKLAGETDTQY
size: -
D: -
V: TRBV21-1
J: TRBJ2-3

CDR3: ASSPLRGPYNEQF
size: -
D: -
V: TRBV6-5
J: TRBJ2-1

CDR3: ASSISRNTEAF
size: -
D: -
V: TRBV19
J: TRBJ1-1

CDR3: ASSLGQGAHEQY
size: few
D: TRBD1
V: TRBV7-7
J: TRBJ2-7

CDR3: ASSLEMGDQPQH
size: -
D: -
V: TRBV5-1
J: TRBJ1-5

CDR3: ASSGQGGNEQF
size: -
D: TRBD1
V: TRBV5-4
J: TRBJ2-1

CDR3: ATSDGDGTYEQY
size: -
D: -
V: TRBV15
J: TRBJ2-7

CDR3: ASSFGGGAPYEQY
size: -
D: -
V: TRBV5-4
J: TRBJ2-7

CDR3: ASSENREGYT
size: -
D: -
V: TRBV2
J: TRBJ1-2

CDR3: ASSGEGMYEQY
size: -
D: -
V: TRBV14
J: TRBJ2-7

CDR3: ASSFWAAEYQETQY
size: -
D: -
V: TRBV5-1
J: TRBJ2-5

CDR3: ASGKDNYNEQF
size: -
D: -
V: TRBV11-2
J: TRBJ2-1

CDR3: ASSYFGRALNTEAF
size: once
D: -
V: TRBV6-5
J: TRBJ1-1

CDR3: ASSLSGARDAEAF
size: -
D: -
V: TRBV3-1/TRBV3-2
J: TRBJ1-1

CDR3: ASSQRWTKNIQY
size: -
D: -
V: TRBV5-5
J: TRBJ2-4

CDR3: AWSVQGNQPQH
size: -
D: -
V: TRBV30
J: TRBJ1-5

CDR3: ARIKQSTEAF
size: few
D: -
V: TRBV7-3
J: TRBJ1-1

CDR3: ASRALAGGHNEQF
size: -
D: TRBD2
V: TRBV7-9
J: TRBJ2-1

CDR3: ASSNTWGGTALSNYGYT
size: -
D: TRBD1
V: TRBV2
J: TRBJ1-2

CDR3: ASSYTGSSYEQY
size: -
D: -
V: TRBV6-5
J: TRBJ2-7

CDR3: ASSPGAGYEQY
size: -
D: -
V: TRBV9
J: TRBJ2-7

CDR3: ASSPGTGYGYT
size: -
D: TRBD1
V: TRBV18
J: TRBJ1-2

CDR3: ASTLGDSLNTEAF
size: once
D: TRBD1
V: TRBV7-6
J: TRBJ1-1